This T cell receptor beta chain appears in the sequencing data of a study of blood T cell repertoires in COVID-19. Study in general: Researchers got acute and convalescent COVID-19 samples from the United States, Italy and Spain. T cells, B-cell-depleted T cells, or PBMCs provided the cDNA or gDNA that served as material.

Germline V CDR1 and CDR2: SGHAT, FQNNGV. The CDR3 runs to 13 residues. Trimming cost V 1 base and J 2 bases, with 5 bases left between them. In the authors' workflow: Reference gene primers were amplified, and this amplification served to estimate nucleated cell counts. The table came from immunoSEQ multiplex PCR; TCRdb's copy has only in-frame clones and leaves some out. V and J calls and clone size are those listed in that table; D and trimming were worked out from the DNA. The sample has over 150,000 clones, approximately 83% seen once. This sequence originates from an elderly woman with acute or convalescent COVID-19. The gene calls are TRBV11-2 and TRBJ2-5; tentative D call: TRBD1 (5 bases). The sample comprised peripheral blood. CDR3 coding DNA: TGTGCCAGCAGCTTAGGACAGCAAGAGACCCAGTACTTC. It encodes CASSLGQQETQYF. The whole variable domain, filled in from reference TRBV11-2 and TRBJ2-5, reads EAGVAQSPRYKIIEKRQSVAFWCNPISGHATLYWYQQILGQGPKLLIQFQNNGVVDDSQLPKDRFSAERLKGVDSTLKIQPAKLEDSAVYLCASSLGQQETQYFGPGTRLLVL.